Each of the 7 T cell receptor beta chains below was sequenced from the same sample in a study of HIV-infected patients and healthy controls. Follow-up blood was drawn about 14 weeks, roughly three months, after antiretroviral therapy began. No cell fractionation was done, so the repertoire covers all unsorted peripheral blood T cells. Reverse transcription used around 500 ng RNA and constant-region primers for alpha and beta. Using multiplexing indices, alpha and beta chain libraries were generated apart by chain-specific third strand synthesis. TCRdb reprocessed the 5' RACE reads with MiXCR, giving one entry per CDR3 protein. The sample records about 14,000 distinct CDR3 sequences, 9.5% to 15% being singletons. The starting material was blood, obtained during antiretroviral therapy. These receptors all come from an adult with HIV infection. The donor label of this sample is uncertain.

The chain uses TRBV20-1 and TRBJ2-7; 8 nucleotides match TRBD1. The V and J ends lost 0 bases and 4 bases, in that order; junction bases with no gene match: 5. CDR3 size: 14 residues. Per germline, CDR1 DFQATT and CDR2 SNEGSKA (reference sequence). The CDR3 spells CSARDPRGQYEQYF. The DNA for the CDR3 is TGCAGTGCTAGAGATCCCAGGGGGCAATACGAGCAGTACTTC.

In its sample, this clonotype was seen a few times. This chain connects TRBV7-2 to TRBJ2-1; 8 nucleotides line up with TRBD2. Germline CDR1 SGHTA, CDR2 FQGNSA. The CDR3 spans 15 residues. V dropped 1 base and J dropped 1; count of bases not matched to a gene: 0. For the CDR3, the DNA is TGTGCCAGCAGCTTAGTAGCGGGGTCCTACAATGAGCAGTTCTTC. It specifies CASSLVAGSYNEQFF.

This clonotype was counted at least ten times. The rearrangement uses TRBV20-1 and TRBJ2-3, with TRBD2 as a possible D gene (6 bases). CDR1 is DFQATT and CDR2 is SNEGSKA in the germline V gene (reference sequence). The CDR3 runs to 15 residues. V lost 7 bases to trimming and J lost 4 bases, with 21 bases between them. As DNA, the CDR3 is TGCAGTGTCTCGGGACTTGAGGGTTTAGCAGATACGCAGTATTTT. Its translation is CSVSGLEGLADTQYF.

In its sample, this clonotype was seen many times. J is TRBJ2-2 and V is TRBV10-3, with 7 bases lining up with TRBD2. The junction had 8 bases not matched to a gene; V was cut back by 6 bases and J by 1 base. CDR3 length: 16 residues. From germline, CDR1 is ENHRY and CDR2 SYGVKD. This chain's CDR3 is CAIRTGLGMNTGELFF. Here the CDR3 DNA reads TGTGCCATCAGGACCGGACTAGGGATGAACACCGGGGAGCTGTTTTTT.

This clonotype was picked up many times. V usage is TRBV13 and J usage is TRBJ2-7; TRBD1 might be the D (6 bases). This CDR3 spans 15 amino acids. Germline CDR1 PRHDT, CDR2 FYEKMQ (reference sequence). V dropped 2 bases and J dropped 3 bases, with 14 bases sitting between them. The chain's CDR3 is CASSLSPDRVYEQYF. As DNA, the CDR3 is TGTGCCAGCAGCTTATCCCCGGACAGAGTCTACGAGCAGTACTTC.

This clonotype came up a few times. V gene TRBV30 combines with J gene TRBJ1-1, with D maybe TRBD1 (6 bases). Trimming removed 2 bases from V and 7 bases from J, with 17 bases in between. CDR3 length: 14 residues. The germline V gene has CDR1 GTSNPN and CDR2 SVGIG (reference sequence). The DNA for the CDR3 is TGTGCCTGGAGTAAAGACAGGCTTTCTGGTGAAGCTTTCTTT. It translates to CAWSKDRLSGEAFF.

A remark on this clonotype: A much larger clonotype is one base distant, so this may be a read error. This chain uses TRBV5-1 with TRBJ2-1; 9 bases match TRBD2. The CDR3 extends over 17 amino acids. Germline loops: CDR1 SGHRS, CDR2 YFSETQ. The V segment lost 0 bases and the J segment 3 bases; nucleotides outside the gene matches: 7. The CDR3 region has the DNA TGCGCCAGCAGCTTGGATCTAGCGGGGCGGGGCTACAATGAGCAGTTCTTC. This gives the protein CASSLDLAGRGYNEQFF.